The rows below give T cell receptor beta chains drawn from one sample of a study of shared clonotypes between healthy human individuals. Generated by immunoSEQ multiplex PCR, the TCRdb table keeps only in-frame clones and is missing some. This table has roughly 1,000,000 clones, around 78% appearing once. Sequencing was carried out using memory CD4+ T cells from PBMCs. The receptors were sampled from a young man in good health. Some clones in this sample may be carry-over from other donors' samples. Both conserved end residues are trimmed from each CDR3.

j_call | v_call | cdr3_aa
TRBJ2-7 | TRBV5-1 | ASSKSQGYGIEQY
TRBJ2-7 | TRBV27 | ASRQQDSYEQY
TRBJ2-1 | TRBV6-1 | ASSETPARQF
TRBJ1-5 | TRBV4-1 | PFWRDQPQH
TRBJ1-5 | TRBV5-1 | ASSLVGGAGQGPLEPQH
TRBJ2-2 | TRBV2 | ASSEDRGQITGELF
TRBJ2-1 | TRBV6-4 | ASSDLNNEQF
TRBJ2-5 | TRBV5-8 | ASSLYRTGETQY
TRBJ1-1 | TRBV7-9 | ASGRGLNTEAF
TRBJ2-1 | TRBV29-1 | SAGESVNEQF
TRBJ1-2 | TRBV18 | ASSPRFGSQLGGYT
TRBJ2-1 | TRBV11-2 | ASSRGWTNNEQF
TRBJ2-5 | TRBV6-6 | ASSYSGGRVGETQY